The entry below gives a single TCR beta chain sequence along with its context. Antigen: not known. This sample was included in a study of cytomegalovirus exposure and HLA in healthy donors. Study findings and constraints: Under in vitro conditions, three CMV-associated chains were confirmed as specific for CMV antigens. Later, an analysis found that TCR clusters from the first cohort tended to co-occur in the 120 or so validation repertoires.

CDR3 size: 14 residues. CDR1 is MDHEN and CDR2 is SYDVKM in the germline V gene. V lost 1 base and J 2 bases, leaving 8 bases between the germline ends. The data were produced by immunoSEQ multiplex PCR, yet TCRdb's version contains in-frame clones alone and is incomplete. This table has about 400,000 clones, 70% to 90% appearing once. The V gene is TRBV28, the J gene TRBJ1-2, with D tentatively TRBD1 (5 bases). The sequencing sample was made of PBMCs. The TCR was taken from a woman aged 18-30 years in good health and CMV-seronegative. As DNA, the CDR3 is TGTGCCAGCAGTTTATTGCCAGGGAACTATGGCTACACCTTC. It yields the protein CASSLLPGNYGYTF.